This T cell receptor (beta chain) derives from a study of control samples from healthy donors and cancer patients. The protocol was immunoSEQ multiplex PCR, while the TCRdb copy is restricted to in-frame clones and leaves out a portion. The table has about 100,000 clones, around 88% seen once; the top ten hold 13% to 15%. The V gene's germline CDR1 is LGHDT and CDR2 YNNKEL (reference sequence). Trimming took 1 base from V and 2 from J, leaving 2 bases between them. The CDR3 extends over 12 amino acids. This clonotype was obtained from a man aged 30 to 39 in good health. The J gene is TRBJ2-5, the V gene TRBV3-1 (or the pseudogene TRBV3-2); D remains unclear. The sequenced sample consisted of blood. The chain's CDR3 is CASSQVQETQYF. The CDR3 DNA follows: TGTGCCAGCAGCCAAGTGCAAGAGACCCAGTACTTC.